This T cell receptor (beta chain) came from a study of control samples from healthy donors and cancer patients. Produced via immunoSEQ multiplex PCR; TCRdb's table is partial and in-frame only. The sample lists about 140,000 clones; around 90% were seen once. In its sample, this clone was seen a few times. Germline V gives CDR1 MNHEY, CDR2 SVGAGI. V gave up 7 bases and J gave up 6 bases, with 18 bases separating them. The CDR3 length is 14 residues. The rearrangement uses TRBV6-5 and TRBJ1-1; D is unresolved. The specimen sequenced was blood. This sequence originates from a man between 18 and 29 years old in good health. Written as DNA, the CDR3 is TGTGCCAGCAACTCGAACCCGGTTAAGGCTGAAGCTTTCTTT. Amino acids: CASNSNPVKAEAFF.